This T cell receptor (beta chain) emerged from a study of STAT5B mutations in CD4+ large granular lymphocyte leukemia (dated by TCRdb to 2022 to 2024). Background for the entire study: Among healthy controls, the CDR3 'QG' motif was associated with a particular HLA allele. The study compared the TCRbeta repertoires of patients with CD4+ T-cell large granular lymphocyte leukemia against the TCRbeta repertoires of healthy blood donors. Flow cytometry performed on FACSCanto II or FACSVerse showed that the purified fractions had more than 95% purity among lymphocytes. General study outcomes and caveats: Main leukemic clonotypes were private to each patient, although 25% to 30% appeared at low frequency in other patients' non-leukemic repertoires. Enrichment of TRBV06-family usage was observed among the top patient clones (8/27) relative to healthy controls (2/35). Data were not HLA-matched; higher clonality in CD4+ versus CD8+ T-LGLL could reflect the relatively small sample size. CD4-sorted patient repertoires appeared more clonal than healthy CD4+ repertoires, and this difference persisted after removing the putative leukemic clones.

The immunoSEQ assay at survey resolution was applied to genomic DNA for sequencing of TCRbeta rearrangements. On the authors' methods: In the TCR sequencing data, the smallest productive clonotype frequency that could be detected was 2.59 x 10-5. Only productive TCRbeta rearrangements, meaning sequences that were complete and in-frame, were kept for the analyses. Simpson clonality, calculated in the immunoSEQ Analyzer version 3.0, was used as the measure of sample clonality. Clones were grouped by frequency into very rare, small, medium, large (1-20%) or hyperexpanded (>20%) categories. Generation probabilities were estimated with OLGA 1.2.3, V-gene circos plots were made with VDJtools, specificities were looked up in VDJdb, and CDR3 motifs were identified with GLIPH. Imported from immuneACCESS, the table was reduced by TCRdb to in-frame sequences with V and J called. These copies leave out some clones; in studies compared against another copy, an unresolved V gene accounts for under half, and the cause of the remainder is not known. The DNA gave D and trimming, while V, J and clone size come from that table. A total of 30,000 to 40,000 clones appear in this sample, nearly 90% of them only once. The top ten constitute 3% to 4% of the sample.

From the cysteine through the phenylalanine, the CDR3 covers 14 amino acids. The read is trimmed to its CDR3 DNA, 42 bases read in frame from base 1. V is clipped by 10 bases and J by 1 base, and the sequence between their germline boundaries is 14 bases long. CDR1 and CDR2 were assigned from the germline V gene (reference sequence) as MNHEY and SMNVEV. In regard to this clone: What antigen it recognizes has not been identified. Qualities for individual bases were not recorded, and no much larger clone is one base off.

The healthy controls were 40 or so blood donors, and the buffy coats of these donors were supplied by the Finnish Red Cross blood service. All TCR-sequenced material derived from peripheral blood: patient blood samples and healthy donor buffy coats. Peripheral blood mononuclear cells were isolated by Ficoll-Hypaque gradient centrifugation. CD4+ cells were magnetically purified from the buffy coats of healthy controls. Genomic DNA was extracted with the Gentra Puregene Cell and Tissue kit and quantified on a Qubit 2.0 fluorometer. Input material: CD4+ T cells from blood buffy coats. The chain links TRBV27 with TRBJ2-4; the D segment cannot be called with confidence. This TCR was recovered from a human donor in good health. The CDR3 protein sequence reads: CANPRIGAKNIQYF. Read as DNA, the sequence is TGTGCCAACCCACGAATAGGGGCCAAAAACATTCAGTACTTC.